A selection of T cell receptor beta chains follows, all from one sample in a study of siplizumab effects on memory and regulatory T cells. Repertoires were generated with immunoSEQ multiplex PCR, while TCRdb's copy carries only in-frame clones and drops some. Here the sample spans approximately 98,000 clones, 90% to 95% being singletons. The sample was non-Treg CD4+ T cells sorted from blood. The receptors shown here come from a human donor in good health. The CDR3 runs from the conserved cysteine through the conserved F or W. Fields, in order: V gene, D gene, clone size, J gene, CDR3 DNA, CDR3 protein. The D gene is left open where the match is weak. A row's size may be missing; if present it is once, few, many or a size class.

TRBV6-6	TRBD1	.	TRBJ1-2	TGTGCCAGCAGTTACTCGAGACAGGGACATGGCTACACCTTC	CASSYSRQGHGYTF
TRBV5-1	.	.	TRBJ2-1	TGCGCCAGCAGCTTACCAGAGACGGCAACCTACAATGAGCAGTTCTTC	CASSLPETATYNEQFF
TRBV29-1	.	.	TRBJ1-5	TGCAGCGTTGGATTCGGAGGGAGCAATCAGCCCCAGCATTTT	CSVGFGGSNQPQHF
TRBV7-6	.	once	TRBJ2-2	TGTGCCAGCAGCCGAACCATTCTTAACGGCGGGGAGCTGTTTTTT	CASSRTILNGGELFF
TRBV29-1	TRBD1	.	TRBJ1-3	TGCAGCGTTGACGCCCCCCCCGGGACAGGCGTCTCTGGAAACACCATATATTTT	CSVDAPPGTGVSGNTIYF
TRBV6-5	.	.	TRBJ2-3	TGTGCCAGCAGTTACCGCGGGGCGGGGACAGATACGCAGTATTTT	CASSYRGAGTDTQYF
TRBV15	TRBD1	.	TRBJ1-5	TGTGCCACCAGCAAAGGGGACAGGAGGGATGGCAATCAGCCCCAGCATTTT	CATSKGDRRDGNQPQHF
TRBV21-1	.	.	TRBJ2-1	TGTGCCAGCAGCAAAGAGGACAGTCAGGGGGGGAATGAGCAGTTCTTC	CASSKEDSQGGNEQFF
TRBV28	TRBD1	.	TRBJ2-3	TGTGCCAGCATGGGGGACAGGCGCACAGATACGCAGTATTTT	CASMGDRRTDTQYF
TRBV5-6	TRBD2	.	TRBJ2-1	TGTGCCAGCAGCTTGGCGCCTAGCGGGAACTACAATGAGCAGTTCTTC	CASSLAPSGNYNEQFF
TRBV30	.	.	TRBJ1-1	TGTGCCTGGAGTGGGACCCCTTCAATCATGAACACTGAAGCTTTCTTT	CAWSGTPSIMNTEAFF
TRBV11-1	TRBD2	.	TRBJ2-7	TGTGCCAGCAGCTTGGTTGGCGGGAGGGGGAACTACGAGCAGTACTTC	CASSLVGGRGNYEQYF
TRBV5-1	TRBD2	.	TRBJ2-7	TGCGCCAGCAGCTTAATTCGGACTAGCGGGAAGGACGAGCAGTACTTC	CASSLIRTSGKDEQYF
TRBV4-1	.	.	TRBJ1-2	TGCGCCAGCAGCCAAATGGACGGGAACTATGGCTACACCTTC	CASSQMDGNYGYTF
TRBV19	.	few	TRBJ1-1	TGTGCCAGTAGTCTCCCACAAGGTACTGAAGCTTTCTTT	CASSLPQGTEAFF
TRBV18	TRBD2	.	TRBJ2-7	TGTGCCAGCTCACCAAGGACTAGCGGGGTAAGGGAGCAGTACTTC	CASSPRTSGVREQYF
TRBV27	TRBD1	.	TRBJ1-6	TGTGCCAGCAGTCAACGGACAGGGTCTAATAATTCACCCCTCCACTTT	CASSQRTGSNNSPLHF
TRBV6-5	.	.	TRBJ1-1	TGTGCCAGCAGTTCCCGGGACACTGAAGCTTTCTTT	CASSSRDTEAFF
TRBV30	.	.	TRBJ1-1	TGTGCCTGGGTACAGGGAGGCACTGAAGCTTTCTTT	CAWVQGGTEAFF
TRBV7-8	.	.	TRBJ2-7	TGTGCCAGCAGCACTACCCCGAGGGGGAGAGGGGACGAGCAGTACTTC	CASSTTPRGRGDEQYF
TRBV5-4	.	.	TRBJ1-2	TGTGCCAGCAGCTTGCCAAGGGGGGGCTACGGCTATGGCTACACCTTC	CASSLPRGGYGYGYTF
TRBV30	.	.	TRBJ1-2	TGTGCCTGGATAGGGGATCACTATGGCTACACCTTC	CAWIGDHYGYTF
TRBV11-2	.	.	TRBJ1-2	TGTGCCAGCAGCTTACAGGGAAACTATGGCTACACCTTC	CASSLQGNYGYTF
TRBV10-3	TRBD1	.	TRBJ1-2	TGTGCCATCAGTGGACAGGGAAACTATGGCTACACCTTC	CAISGQGNYGYTF
TRBV29-1	.	.	TRBJ1-1	TGCAGCGTTTCCCCCGTTGGATTTACGAACACTGAAGCTTTCTTT	CSVSPVGFTNTEAFF
TRBV28	.	.	TRBJ2-1	TGTGCCAGCAGTTTACCCCCTAGGGCCAATGAGCAGTTCTTC	CASSLPPRANEQFF
TRBV2	TRBD2	once	TRBJ2-7	TGTGCCAGCAGTCTCTCCGGAGCGGGAGGTCCTCCCTACGAGCAGTACTTC	CASSLSGAGGPPYEQYF
TRBV20-1	.	.	TRBJ2-7	TGCAGTGCTAGAGGCTACCCCGAGCAGTACTTC	CSARGYPEQYF
TRBV11-1	TRBD2	.	TRBJ2-1	TGTGCCAGCAGCTCCCCCCGGACTAGCGTAATACGATTTGGGAATGAGCAGTTCTTC	CASSSPRTSVIRFGNEQFF